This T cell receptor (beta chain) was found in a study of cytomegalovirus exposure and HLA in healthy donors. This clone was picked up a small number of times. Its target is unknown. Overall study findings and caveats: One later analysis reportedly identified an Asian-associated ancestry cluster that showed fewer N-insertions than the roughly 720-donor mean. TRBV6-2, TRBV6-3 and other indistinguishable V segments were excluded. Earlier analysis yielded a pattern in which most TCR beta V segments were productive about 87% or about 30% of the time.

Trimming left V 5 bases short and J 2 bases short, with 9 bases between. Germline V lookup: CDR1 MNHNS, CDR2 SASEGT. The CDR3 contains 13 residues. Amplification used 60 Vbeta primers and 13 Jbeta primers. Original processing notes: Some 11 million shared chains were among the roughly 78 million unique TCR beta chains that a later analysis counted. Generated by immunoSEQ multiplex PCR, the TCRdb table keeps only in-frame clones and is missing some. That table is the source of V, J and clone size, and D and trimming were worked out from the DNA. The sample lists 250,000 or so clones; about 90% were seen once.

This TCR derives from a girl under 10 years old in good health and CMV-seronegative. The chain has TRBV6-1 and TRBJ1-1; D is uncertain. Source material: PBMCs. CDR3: CASSSTGNTEAFF. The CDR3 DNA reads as TGTGCCAGCAGTTCGACGGGAAACACTGAAGCTTTCTTT.